This entry lists 31 T cell receptor beta chains sequenced from one sample in a study of naive and memory T cell subsets. Both TRBC1 and TRBC2 were covered by a beta constant-region primer of two equimolar oligonucleotides. Ligated cDNA was amplified by four rounds of PCR with nested alpha and beta constant-region primers and SP2. TCRdb re-called the UMI-ligation and nested PCR reads through MiXCR, storing one row per CDR3 protein. The table includes over 80,000 distinct CDR3 sequences, roughly 10% detected once. Study-wide points: A few larger clonotypes appeared in naive repertoires, especially CD8, possibly memory cells re-expressing CD45RA.

These receptors' antigens are unknown. Sequenced sample: naive CD4+ T cells from blood. The receptors stem from a human donor in good health.

J is TRBJ2-7 and V is TRBV20-1; 11 bases align to TRBD2. After removal of 0 bases from V and 3 bases from J, the junction contained 16 bases not matched to a gene. This CDR3 is 19 amino acids long. From germline, CDR1 is DFQATT and CDR2 SNEGSKA (reference sequence). The CDR3, as DNA: TGCAGTGCTAGAGATTGGGGAACTAGCGGGAGTTCAATTCTCTACGAGCAGTACTTC. As protein: CSARDWGTSGSSILYEQYF.

This clonotype was counted only a few times. This chain links TRBV4-2 with TRBJ1-2, with 9 positions matching TRBD1. After removal of 3 bases from V and 8 bases from J, the junction contained 7 bases not matched to a gene. Per the germline V gene, CDR1 is LGHNA and CDR2 is YNFKEQ. This CDR3 spans 14 amino acids. In DNA form, the CDR3 reads TGTGCCAGCAGCCAGGACAGGGGCCGCGTCGGCTACACCTTC. It translates to CASSQDRGRVGYTF.

This clonotype was seen a handful of times. The chain carries TRBV6-2 or TRBV6-3 and TRBJ1-1; TRBD1 matches 12 bases. The CDR3 covers 16 residues. V lost 2 bases to trimming and J lost 8 bases; unmatched junction nucleotides: 9. Germline-derived CDR1 and CDR2 are MNHEY and SVGEGT. CDR3 bases: TGTGCCAGCAGTTACCCGGGACAGGGGGCCTGGGCCGAAGCTTTCTTT. Protein sequence: CASSYPGQGAWAEAFF.

This clonotype was counted ten times or more. The CDR3 sequence: CSAAHGYEQFF. DNA for the CDR3: TGCAGCGCAGCTCATGGTTATGAGCAGTTCTTC. V is TRBV29-1 and J is TRBJ2-1; D unresolved. The length of the CDR3 is 11 residues. CDR1 is SQVTM, CDR2 ANQGSEA, per germline. The V and J ends lost 7 bases and 8 bases respectively, with 12 bases between them.

V and J are TRBV6-2 or TRBV6-3 and TRBJ1-2, with TRBD1 matching over 7 bases. J gave up 6 bases and V 7 bases, and 17 bases lay outside the gene matches. CDR1 and CDR2 (germline): MNHEY, SVGEGT. The CDR3 is 16 residues long. The CDR3 DNA is TGTGCCAGCAACCCCATCACAAAGACAGGGTCAAATGGCTACACCTTC. This gives the protein CASNPITKTGSNGYTF.

This clonotype was seen more than once but under ten times. V gene TRBV27 combines with J gene TRBJ2-3; D gene uncertain. The CDR3 covers 16 residues. Trimming removed 0 bases from V and 4 bases from J, with 14 bases in between. In germline, CDR1 is MNHEY, CDR2 SMNVEV (reference sequence). The CDR3: CASSLSGLFSADTQYF. CDR3 DNA: TGTGCCAGCAGTTTATCCGGGTTGTTTTCCGCAGATACGCAGTATTTT.

The chain joins TRBV7-2 to TRBJ2-6; D not certain. Germline V lookup: CDR1 SGHTA, CDR2 FQGNSA. With 1 base removed from V and 4 bases from J, the gap between germline ends came to 5 bases. This CDR3 spans 14 amino acids. CDR3 sequence (DNA): TGTGCCAGCAGCTTAGACAGAGGGGCCAACGTCCTGACTTTC. It yields the protein CASSLDRGANVLTF.

This clonotype showed up just a few times. The chain is built from TRBV7-2 and TRBJ1-1; 9 nucleotides align to TRBD1. The CDR3 runs 14 residues. Germline values: CDR1 SGHTA, CDR2 FQGNSA. The J segment lost 6 bases and the V segment lost 4 bases, leaving 6 bases of the junction unmatched. The CDR3 is CASSWTGVSAEAFF. CDR3 nucleotides: TGTGCCAGCAGCTGGACAGGGGTGTCGGCTGAAGCTTTCTTT.

V usage is TRBV20-1 and J usage is TRBJ1-1; 7 nucleotides line up with TRBD1. Germline CDR1 and CDR2: DFQATT and SNEGSKA (reference sequence). CDR3 size: 12 residues. V lost 3 bases to trimming and J lost 6 bases; unmatched junction nucleotides: 4. The CDR3 DNA reads as TGCAGTGCTAGGACAGGGACTGCTGAAGCTTTCTTT. Translating gives CSARTGTAEAFF.

The table lists this clonotype with a few counts. V gene TRBV19 combines with J gene TRBJ1-3; no definite D call. The length of the CDR3 is 14 residues. V gave up 5 bases and J gave up 1 base, with 9 bases separating them. CDR1 LNHDA and CDR2 SQIVND come from the germline V gene (reference sequence). The chain's CDR3 is CASSYWGSGNTIYF. The CDR3 DNA follows: TGTGCCAGTAGTTATTGGGGTTCTGGAAACACCATATATTTT.

The CDR3 reads CASTEDRYYGYTF. The CDR3 DNA sequence: TGTGCCAGCACCGAGGACAGATACTATGGCTACACCTTC. The chain links TRBV6-2 or TRBV6-3 to TRBJ1-2; a possible D gene is TRBD1 (6 bases). Trimming removed 7 bases at V and 3 bases at J, with 12 bases between. The CDR3 covers 13 residues. CDR1 MNHEY and CDR2 SVGEGT come from the germline V gene.

This clonotype was observed many times. DNA of the CDR3: TGTGCCAGCTCACCACCGACAGGGTATGGCTACACCTTC. This translates into CASSPPTGYGYTF. V usage is TRBV18 and J usage is TRBJ1-2, with 7 nucleotides matching TRBD1. Trimming cost V 0 bases and J 5 bases; bases outside gene matches: 0. This CDR3 comprises 13 residues. Germline V gene data show CDR1 as KGHSH and CDR2 as LQKENI.

V and J are TRBV4-3 and TRBJ1-1; perhaps TRBD1 as D (5 bases). The ends were cut back, 4 bases at V and 4 bases at J, with 31 bases in the middle. Germline V gives CDR1 LGHNA, CDR2 YSLEER. The CDR3 has 20 amino acids. CDR3 nucleotide sequence: TGCGCCAGCAGCCCCGGTGGAGACGTAGCAGGGCCCCGAAGTTCCACTGAAGCTTTCTTT. Translated: CASSPGGDVAGPRSSTEAFF.

This clonotype was picked up many times. The chain links TRBV20-1 to TRBJ2-1, with D perhaps matching TRBD2 (5 bases). The CDR3 runs to 13 residues. V lost 3 bases and J 8 bases, leaving 14 bases between the germline ends. Germline V lookup: CDR1 DFQATT, CDR2 SNEGSKA (reference sequence). The CDR3 loop reads CSARAPLVYEQFF. CDR3 nucleotide sequence: TGCAGTGCTAGGGCCCCACTAGTTTATGAGCAGTTCTTC.

This clonotype has at least ten counts. The chain combines TRBV4-3 with TRBJ2-3; unclear D gene. Trimming removed 0 bases at V and 1 base at J, with 11 bases between. The germline V gene encodes CDR1 LGHNA and CDR2 YSLEER. The CDR3 runs 16 residues. The CDR3 bases are TGCGCCAGCAGCCAAGATCTGCACCGCCGCACAGATACGCAGTATTTT. Encoded protein: CASSQDLHRRTDTQYF.

Turning to this clonotype: A read error may be the cause here, since a much bigger clone is one base away. The CDR3 reads CATTGQGPQKLFF. The DNA of the CDR3 is TGTGCCACTACGGGACAGGGCCCGCAAAAACTGTTTTTT. V gene TRBV13 combines with J gene TRBJ1-4; 9 nucleotides agree with TRBD1. The CDR3 extends over 13 amino acids. V dropped 10 bases and J dropped 9; count of bases not matched to a gene: 9. Germline V gene lookup returns CDR1 PRHDT and CDR2 FYEKMQ (reference sequence).

Ten or more counts support this clonotype. The chain has TRBV29-1 and TRBJ2-7; D is undetermined. Trimming removed 4 bases from V and 6 bases from J, with 22 bases in between. The germline gives CDR1 SQVTM, CDR2 ANQGSEA. The CDR3 is 15 residues long. CDR3 region: CSVAEELMPISEQYF. CDR3 DNA: TGCAGCGTTGCCGAGGAGCTAATGCCCATCTCCGAGCAGTACTTC.

CDR3 sequence reads: CASSLELAAAYEQYF. CDR3 sequence (DNA): TGTGCCAGCAGCTTAGAACTAGCGGCGGCCTACGAGCAGTACTTC. V is TRBV7-2 and J is TRBJ2-7; 8 nucleotides align to TRBD2. The J segment lost 2 bases and the V segment lost 1 base, leaving 4 bases of the junction unmatched. The germline V gene encodes CDR1 SGHTA and CDR2 FQGNSA. The CDR3 is 15 amino acids.

The chain uses TRBV20-1 and TRBJ2-2; perhaps D is TRBD1 or TRBD2 (6 bases each). The V end was cut by 3 bases, the J end by 5 bases, with 16 bases between. Per germline, CDR1 DFQATT and CDR2 SNEGSKA (reference sequence). The length of the CDR3 is 15 residues. The CDR3 region has the DNA TGCAGTGCTAGTGGCGGGACACCGGGGACCGGGGAGCTGTTTTTT. Residues: CSASGGTPGTGELFF.

J is TRBJ2-6 and V is TRBV2, with a tentative D call TRBD2 (5 bases). Between the trimmed V and J ends, which lost 2 bases and 0 bases, there was a span of 11 bases. The V gene's germline CDR1 is SNHLY and CDR2 FYNNEI. The CDR3 runs to 17 residues. The CDR3 region is CASSERGYSSGANVLTF. The CDR3 DNA sequence: TGTGCCAGCAGTGAACGGGGATATAGCTCTGGGGCCAACGTCCTGACTTTC.

The chain is built from TRBV6-1 and TRBJ2-2; TRBD2 agrees at 7 bases. CDR1 and CDR2 (germline): MNHNS, SASEGT. The V segment lost 6 bases and the J segment 5 bases; nucleotides outside the gene matches: 15. The CDR3 length is 17 residues. The CDR3 protein is CASREPGLVLSTGELFF. The CDR3 nucleotides are TGTGCCAGCAGGGAGCCCGGACTAGTCTTGAGTACCGGGGAGCTGTTTTTT.

The chain joins TRBV12-3 or TRBV12-4 to TRBJ1-3; no definite D call. Trimming stripped 7 bases from V and 4 bases from J, with 8 bases between. The CDR3 length is 12 residues. The CDR3 nucleotides are TGTGCCAGCATCCTCAGAGGAAACACCATATATTTT. Protein: CASILRGNTIYF.

The chain joins TRBV5-4 to TRBJ2-5; D possibly corresponds to TRBD2 (7 bases). Germline-derived CDR1 and CDR2 are SGHNT and YYREEE (reference sequence). V lost 0 bases, J lost 5 bases, and 11 bases lay in between. The CDR3 totals 14 residues. The CDR3 DNA follows: TGTGCCAGCAGCTTGGTCGGGGGGCTGGAGACCCAGTACTTC. It specifies CASSLVGGLETQYF.

This clonotype was recorded a few times. The chain recombines TRBV12-3 or TRBV12-4 with TRBJ2-5; 7 bases map to TRBD2. The CDR3 runs to 13 residues. Trimming at V came to 3 bases and at J to 5 bases, leaving 3 bases not matched to a gene. The CDR3 loop reads CASSFNGGETQYF. In DNA, the CDR3 is TGTGCCAGCAGTTTCAACGGGGGGGAGACCCAGTACTTC.

Many counts were recorded for this clonotype. This chain joins TRBV12-3 or TRBV12-4 and TRBJ1-2; D gene unclear. The V gene lost 2 bases and the J gene lost 4 bases, with 14 bases spanning the gap. The CDR3 is made up of 15 amino acids. CDR3 sequence: CASSLSAAQSYGYTF. CDR3 in DNA: TGTGCCAGCAGTTTATCGGCAGCCCAAAGCTATGGCTACACCTTC.

This clonotype was picked up a small number of times. V usage is TRBV6-5 and J usage is TRBJ2-1; tentative D call: TRBD2 (5 bases). Trimming removed 6 bases from V and 10 bases from J, with 22 bases in between. Germline lookup yields CDR1 MNHEY and CDR2 SVGAGI. The CDR3 sequence is 15 residues long. The CDR3 sequence is CASRSPELVQNEQFF. Written as DNA, the CDR3 is TGTGCCAGCAGAAGTCCCGAACTAGTCCAGAACGAGCAGTTCTTC.

In this sample, this clonotype turned up many times. The rearrangement joins TRBV28 to TRBJ2-7; D is perhaps TRBD2 (6 bases). Germline assignment: CDR1 MDHEN and CDR2 SYDVKM. V was trimmed by 6 bases and J by 7 bases, leaving 22 bases between them. The CDR3 consists of 15 residues. Here the CDR3 DNA reads TGTGCCAGCAGCTCATCGGGACTTGGGATGGAGGAGCAGTACTTC. As protein: CASSSSGLGMEEQYF.

This clonotype has only a few counts. The gene calls are TRBV5-5 and TRBJ1-5; 8 bases line up with TRBD1. CDR3 size: 17 residues. The germline V gene encodes CDR1 SGHKS and CDR2 YYEKEE (reference sequence). J lost 0 bases, V lost 4 bases, and 9 bases had no gene match. CDR3 coding DNA: TGTGCCAGCAGCCGGTCCCACAGGGGGTATAGCAATCAGCCCCAGCATTTT. Translated, it gives CASSRSHRGYSNQPQHF.

The chain carries TRBV12-3 or TRBV12-4 and TRBJ2-5; either TRBD1 or TRBD2 may fit D (6 bases each). V gave up 5 bases and J gave up 5 bases, with 18 bases separating them. This CDR3 spans 15 amino acids. Here the CDR3 DNA reads TGTGCCAGCAGTCCGCACTCAGGGGCGGGGGAGACCCAGTACTTC. Encoded protein: CASSPHSGAGETQYF.

The rearrangement uses TRBV7-2 and TRBJ2-7; TRBD1 aligns across 9 bases. In germline, CDR1 is SGHTA, CDR2 FQGNSA. With V trimmed by 4 bases and J by 2 bases, 6 bases remained unmatched. The CDR3 is 15 amino acids. CDR3 region: CASSWPGQGPYEQYF. CDR3 DNA: TGTGCCAGCAGCTGGCCGGGACAGGGCCCCTACGAGCAGTACTTC.

The chain carries TRBV6-6 and TRBJ2-7, with 8 bases identical to TRBD1. In germline, CDR1 is MNHNY, CDR2 SVGAGI (reference sequence). This CDR3 has 14 amino acids. The V gene end was trimmed by 2 bases and the J gene end by 6 bases; junction bases not matched to a gene: 6. The CDR3 loop is CASSYDRGRGEQYF. The CDR3 nucleotides are TGTGCCAGCAGTTACGACAGGGGAAGGGGCGAGCAGTACTTC.